Each of the 6 T cell receptor beta chains below was sequenced from the same sample in a study of shared clonotypes between healthy human individuals. Assay: immunoSEQ multiplex PCR; the TCRdb copy retains only in-frame clones and omits some. The table includes approximately 350,000 clones, around 96% detected once. The sequenced material came from memory CD8+ T cells sorted from blood. Subset meaning: CD45RO+ cells pooled with CCR7-negative TemRA cells. The receptors shown here come from a man in his thirties or forties in good health.

This rearrangement joins TRBV2 to TRBJ1-4; D perhaps matches TRBD1 (6 bases). This CDR3 comprises 12 residues. From germline, CDR1 is SNHLY and CDR2 FYNNEI. Trimming removed 6 bases from V and 7 bases from J, with 9 bases in between. CDR3 sequence (DNA): TGTGCCAGCAGGCCACAGGGTGAAAAACTGTTTTTT. It codes for CASRPQGEKLFF.

As concerns this clone: Germline and junction disagree at one end, which may indicate a read error. This rearrangement joins TRBV19 to TRBJ2-1, with D tentatively TRBD2 (6 bases). CDR3 size: 15 residues. Germline CDR1 LNHDA, CDR2 SQIVND (reference sequence). DNA for the CDR3: TGTGCCAGTAGTTCCGCTAGCGCTGGCTACGATGAGCAGTTCTTC. It is translated as CASSSASAGYDEQFF.

The genes are TRBV23-1 and TRBJ1-2, with D perhaps matching TRBD1 (5 bases). TRBV23-1 is filed as an ORF, its function uncertain. This CDR3 spans 14 amino acids. V was clipped by 2 bases and J by 3 bases, with 10 bases between them. CDR3 in amino acids: CASSQVQGDYGYTF. DNA for the CDR3: TGCGCCAGCAGTCAAGTTCAGGGCGACTATGGCTACACCTTC.

This chain connects TRBV5-6 to TRBJ1-5; unclear D gene. Germline V lookup: CDR1 SGHDT, CDR2 YYEEEE. The CDR3 sequence is 17 residues long. Trimming shortened V by 0 bases and J by 2 bases, and 15 bases separated the two germline ends. CDR3: CASSLGPGGGGNQPQHF. CDR3 nucleotides: TGTGCCAGCAGCTTGGGTCCGGGCGGTGGGGGCAATCAGCCCCAGCATTTT.

This sequence joins TRBV28 and TRBJ1-1; 11 bases line up with TRBD1. V shed 3 bases and J 5 bases; nucleotides not matched to a gene: 5. CDR1 and CDR2 (germline): MDHEN, SYDVKM. CDR3 size: 15 residues. The CDR3 DNA follows: TGTGCCAGCAGTTTCGGGACAGGGGGGAGGACTGAAGCTTTCTTT. Translation: CASSFGTGGRTEAFF. The whole variable domain, remainder taken from reference TRBV28 and TRBJ1-1, is DVKVTQSSRYLVKRTGEKVFLECVQDMDHENMFWYRQDPGLGLRLIYFSYDVKMKEKGDIPEGYSVSREKKERFSLILESASTNQTSMYLCASSFGTGGRTEAFFGQGTRLTVV.

The rearrangement links TRBV15 to TRBJ1-5; D is ambiguous. The CDR3 sequence is 14 residues long. Germline lookup yields CDR1 LNHNV and CDR2 YYDKDF (reference sequence). V was clipped by 4 bases and J by 6 bases, with 13 bases between them. The CDR3 sequence is CATSNLTEGQPQHF. CDR3 coding DNA: TGTGCCACCAGCAACCTTACGGAGGGTCAGCCCCAGCATTTT.